This TCR beta chain derives from a study of CXCR3-negative and CXCR3-positive naive CD8 T cells. Across the study: Total TRB output reached 120 million to 150 million reads, about 1.5 +/- 0.3 million per library. The study, taken as a whole, reports: Both naive subsets, CXCR3-negative and CXCR3-positive, displayed similar TRBV-TRBJ usage, unlike memory cells. Researchers report that CXCR3-positive naive cells carry more hydrophobic TRB CDR3s than CXCR3-negative naive cells.

The CDR3 runs 15 residues. It was by 5' RACE with UMI labels that the TRB cDNA libraries were prepared. TCRdb re-called the 5' RACE reads and gives one entry per CDR3 protein, without DNA. This sample's clone table lists around 60,000 distinct CDR3 sequences. As regards this clonotype: The antigen is not known.

Phenotypically, naive CD8+ T cells corresponded to CD45RO-CCR7+CD27+CD95-. The gene calls are TRBV12-3 or TRBV12-4 and TRBJ2-2; the D call of TRBD2 rests on TCRdb alone, since no DNA is present to check it. This clonotype was obtained from a human donor in good health. Some clones in this sample may be carry-over from other donors' samples. Sequencing was performed on naive CXCR3+ CD8+ T cells from blood. The subset denotes: CD45RO-CCR7+CD27+CD95- naive CD8+ T cells expressing CXCR3 (TNR3+). The CDR3 here is CASSSVAGGTGELFF.